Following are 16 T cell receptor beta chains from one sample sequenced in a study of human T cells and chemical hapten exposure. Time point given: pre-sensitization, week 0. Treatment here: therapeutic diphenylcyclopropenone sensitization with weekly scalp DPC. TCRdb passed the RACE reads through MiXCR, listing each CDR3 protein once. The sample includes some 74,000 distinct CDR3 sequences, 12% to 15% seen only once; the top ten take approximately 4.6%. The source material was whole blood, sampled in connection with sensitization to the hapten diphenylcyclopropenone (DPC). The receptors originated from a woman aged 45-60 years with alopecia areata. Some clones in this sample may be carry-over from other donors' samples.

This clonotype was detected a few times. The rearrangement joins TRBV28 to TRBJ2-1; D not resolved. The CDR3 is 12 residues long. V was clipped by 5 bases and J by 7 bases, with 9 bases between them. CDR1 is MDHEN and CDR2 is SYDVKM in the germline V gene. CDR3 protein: CASSHGWNEQFF. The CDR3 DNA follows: TGTGCCAGCAGTCACGGTTGGAATGAGCAGTTCTTC.

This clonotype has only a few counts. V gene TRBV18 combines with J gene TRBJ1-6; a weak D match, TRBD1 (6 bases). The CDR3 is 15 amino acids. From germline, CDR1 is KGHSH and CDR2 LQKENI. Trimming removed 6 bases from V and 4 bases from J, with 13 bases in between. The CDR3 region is CASSPDRSYNSPLHF. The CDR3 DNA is TGTGCCAGCTCCCCCGACAGGAGTTATAATTCACCCCTCCACTTT.

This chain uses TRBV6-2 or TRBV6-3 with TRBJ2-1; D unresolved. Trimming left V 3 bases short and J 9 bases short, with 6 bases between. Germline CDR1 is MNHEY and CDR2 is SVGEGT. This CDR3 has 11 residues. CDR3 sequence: CASSYLSEQFF. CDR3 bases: TGTGCCAGCAGTTATCTCTCTGAGCAGTTCTTC.

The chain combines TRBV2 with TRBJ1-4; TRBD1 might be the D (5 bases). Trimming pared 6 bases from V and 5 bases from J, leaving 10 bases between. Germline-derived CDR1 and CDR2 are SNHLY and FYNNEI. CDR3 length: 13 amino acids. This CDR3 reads CASRPGPNEKLFF. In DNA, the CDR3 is TGTGCCAGCAGGCCGGGACCGAATGAAAAACTGTTTTTT.

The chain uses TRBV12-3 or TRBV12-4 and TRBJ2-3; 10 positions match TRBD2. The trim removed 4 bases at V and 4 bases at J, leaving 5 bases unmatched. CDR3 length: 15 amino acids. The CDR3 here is CASSSGLAGADTQYF. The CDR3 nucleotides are TGTGCCAGCAGTTCGGGCCTAGCGGGAGCAGATACGCAGTATTTT.

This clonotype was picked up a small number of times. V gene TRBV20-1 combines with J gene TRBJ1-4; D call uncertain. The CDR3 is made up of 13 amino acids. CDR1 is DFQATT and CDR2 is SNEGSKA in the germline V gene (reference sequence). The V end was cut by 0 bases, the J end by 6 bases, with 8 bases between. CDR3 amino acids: CSAREFSDEKLFF. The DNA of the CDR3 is TGCAGTGCTAGAGAGTTTTCCGATGAAAAACTGTTTTTT.

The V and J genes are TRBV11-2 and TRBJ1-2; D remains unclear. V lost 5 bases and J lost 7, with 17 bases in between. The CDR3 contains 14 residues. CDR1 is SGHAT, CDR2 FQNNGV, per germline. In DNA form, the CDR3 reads TGTGCCAGCAGCCGTTTAAACGGGATGCGTGGCTACACCTTC. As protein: CASSRLNGMRGYTF.

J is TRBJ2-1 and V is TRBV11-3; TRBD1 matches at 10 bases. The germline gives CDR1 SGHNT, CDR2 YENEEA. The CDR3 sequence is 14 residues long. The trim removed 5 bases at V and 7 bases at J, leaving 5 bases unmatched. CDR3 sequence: CASSPRTGGNEQFF. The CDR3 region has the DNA TGTGCCAGCAGCCCGCGGACAGGGGGTAATGAGCAGTTCTTC.

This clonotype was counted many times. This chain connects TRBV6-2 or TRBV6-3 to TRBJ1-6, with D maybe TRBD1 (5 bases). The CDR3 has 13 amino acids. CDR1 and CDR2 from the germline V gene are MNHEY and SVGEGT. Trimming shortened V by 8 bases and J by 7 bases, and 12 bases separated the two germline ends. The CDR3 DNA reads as TGTGCCAGCGATGCAGGGAGGAATTCACCCCTCCACTTT. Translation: CASDAGRNSPLHF.

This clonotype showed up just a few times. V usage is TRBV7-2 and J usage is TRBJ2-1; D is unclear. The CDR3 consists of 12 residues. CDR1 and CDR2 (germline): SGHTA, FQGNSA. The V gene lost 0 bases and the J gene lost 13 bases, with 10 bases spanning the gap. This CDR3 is CASSLALAGQFF. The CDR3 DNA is TGTGCCAGCAGCTTAGCGCTTGCAGGACAGTTCTTC.

The CDR3 is CASSPGGTNEKLFF. In DNA form, the CDR3 reads TGTGCCAGCAGCCCAGGGGGAACTAATGAAAAACTGTTTTTT. The chain couples TRBV12-3 or TRBV12-4 to TRBJ1-4, with 7 bases matching TRBD1. V lost 6 bases to trimming and J lost 1 base; unmatched junction nucleotides: 2. The CDR3 totals 14 residues.

CDR3 sequence (DNA): TGTGCCAGCAGCTTAAGGATTAATTCACCCCTCCACTTT. The encoded protein is CASSLRINSPLHF. This sequence joins TRBV7-2 and TRBJ1-6, with unresolved D. The CDR3 length is 13 residues. Trimming shortened V by 2 bases and J by 6 bases, and 5 bases separated the two germline ends. In germline, CDR1 is SGHTA, CDR2 FQGNSA. The variable domain in full, with the rest retrieved from reference TRBV7-2 and TRBJ1-6, is GAGVSQSPSNKVTEKGKDVELRCDPISGHTALYWYRQSLGQGLEFLIYFQGNSAPDKSGLPSDRFSAERTGGSVSTLTIQRTQQEDSAVYLCASSLRINSPLHFGNGTRLTVT.

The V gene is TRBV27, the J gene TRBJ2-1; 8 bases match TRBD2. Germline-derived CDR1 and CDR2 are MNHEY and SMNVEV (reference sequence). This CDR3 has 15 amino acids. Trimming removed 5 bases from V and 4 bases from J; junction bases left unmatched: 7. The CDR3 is CASSRNSGIYNEQFF. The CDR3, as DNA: TGTGCCAGCAGTAGAAATAGCGGGATATACAATGAGCAGTTCTTC.

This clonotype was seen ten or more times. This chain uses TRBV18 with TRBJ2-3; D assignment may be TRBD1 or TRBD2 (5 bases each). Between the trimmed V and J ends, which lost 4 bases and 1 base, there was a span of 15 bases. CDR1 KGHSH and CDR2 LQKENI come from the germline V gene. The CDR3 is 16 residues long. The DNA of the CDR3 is TGTGCCAGCTCACGCGAACCAGGGACGGGCACAGATACGCAGTATTTT. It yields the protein CASSREPGTGTDTQYF. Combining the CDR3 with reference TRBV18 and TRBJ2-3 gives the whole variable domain NAGVMQNPRHLVRRRGQEARLRCSPMKGHSHVYWYRQLPEEGLKFMVYLQKENIIDESGMPKERFSAEFPKEGPSILRIQQVVRGDSAAYFCASSREPGTGTDTQYFGPGTRLTVL.

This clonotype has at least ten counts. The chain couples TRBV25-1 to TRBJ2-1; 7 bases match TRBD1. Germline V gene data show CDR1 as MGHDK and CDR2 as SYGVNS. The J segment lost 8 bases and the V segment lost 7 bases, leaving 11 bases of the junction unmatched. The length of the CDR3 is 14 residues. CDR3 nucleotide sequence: TGTGCCAGCAAGTTTGACAGGGAAGGGGATGAGCAGTTCTTC. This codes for CASKFDREGDEQFF. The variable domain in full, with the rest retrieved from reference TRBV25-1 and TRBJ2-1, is EADIYQTPRYLVIGTGKKITLECSQTMGHDKMYWYQQDPGMELHLIHYSYGVNSTEKGDLSSESTVSRIRTEHFPLTLESARPSHTSQYLCASKFDREGDEQFFGPGTRLTVL.

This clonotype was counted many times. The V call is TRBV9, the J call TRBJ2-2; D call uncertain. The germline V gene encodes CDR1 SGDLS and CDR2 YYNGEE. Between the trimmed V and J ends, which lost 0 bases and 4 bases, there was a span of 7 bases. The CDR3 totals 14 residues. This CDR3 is CASSVGQPTGELFF. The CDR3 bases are TGTGCCAGCAGCGTAGGTCAACCCACCGGGGAGCTGTTTTTT.